Shown below are 4 T cell receptor beta chains from a single sample sequenced in a study of T cells in Graves' hyperthyroidism and ophthalmopathy. TCR beta CDR3 region amplification was performed from RNA transcripts. An initial round of RT-PCR targeting the TCR CDR3 relied on the HTBI primer set. TCRdb processed the multiplex PCR reads anew with MiXCR; each CDR3 protein has one entry. The data hold about 560,000 distinct CDR3 sequences, with 12% to 15% observed a single time. Sequencing used blood. The source is a woman aged 40 to 50 with Graves' hyperthyroidism.

The table lists this clonotype with many counts. CDR3 nucleotide sequence: TGTGCCAGCAGCGTTAGCGGGAGGGCTGAGCAGTTCTTC. The encoded protein is CASSVSGRAEQFF. The chain uses TRBV7-2 and TRBJ2-1; 11 bases fit TRBD2. Germline CDR1 and CDR2: SGHTA and FQGNSA. This CDR3 spans 13 amino acids. J gave up 9 bases and V 5 bases, and 3 bases lay outside the gene matches.

Note on this clonotype: Compared with germline, one end of the junction differs, possibly owing to a read error. The chain links TRBV7-8 to TRBJ2-7; the match to TRBD2 covers 9 bases. The CDR3 sequence is 15 residues long. Germline V gives CDR1 SGHVS, CDR2 FQNEAQ. This chain's CDR3 is CTSSLAAGGPYEQYF. In nucleotides, the CDR3 is TGTACCAGCAGCTTAGCGGCGGGAGGGCCCTACGAGCAGTACTTC.

This clonotype was seen a handful of times. V usage is TRBV3-1 and J usage is TRBJ1-4; maybe TRBD1 (6 bases). V lost 0 bases to trimming and J lost 4 bases, with 12 bases between them. Germline-derived CDR1 and CDR2 are LGHDT and YNNKEL (reference sequence). The CDR3 has 16 residues. This CDR3 is CASSQDVRTVNEKLFF. The DNA for the CDR3 is TGTGCCAGCAGCCAAGATGTTCGGACAGTTAATGAAAAACTGTTTTTT.

There are many counts of this clonotype. This rearrangement joins TRBV5-1 to TRBJ2-7; 9 positions agree with TRBD2. Per germline, CDR1 SGHRS and CDR2 YFSETQ. The trim removed 4 bases at V and 1 base at J, leaving 9 bases unmatched. This CDR3 has 16 residues. CDR3 amino acids: CASSPFAGGPSYEQYF. In DNA form, the CDR3 reads TGCGCCAGCAGCCCTTTCGCGGGAGGGCCATCCTACGAGCAGTACTTC. The whole variable domain, remainder taken from reference TRBV5-1 and TRBJ2-7, is KAGVTQTPRYLIKTRGQQVTLSCSPISGHRSVSWYQQTPGQGLQFLFEYFSETQRNKGNFPGRFSGRQFSNSRSEMNVSTLELGDSALYLCASSPFAGGPSYEQYFGPGTRLTVT.